The clone carrying this T cell receptor (beta chain) was detected many times. What it binds is unknown. Donors included only healthy HIV-negative adults lacking recent acute infections or vaccinations. This sample is part of a study of shared clonotypes between healthy human individuals. Study-wide results and limits: The study sampled only blood, and tissue repertoires likely differ.

Assay: immunoSEQ multiplex PCR; the TCRdb copy retains only in-frame clones and omits some. The table lists hundreds of thousands of clones, around 78% of them singletons. This CDR3 is built from 14 residues. Losses at the gene ends were 6 bases for V and 4 bases for J; bases not matched to a gene: 4. Germline CDR1 is MNHNS and CDR2 is SASEGT. The gene calls are TRBV6-1 and TRBJ1-3; TRBD1 matches 9 bases. The sample was PBMCs. This receptor was obtained from a woman aged 40 to 55 in good health. Some clones in this sample may be carry-over from other donors' samples. The CDR3 here is CASRGTGSGNTIYF. In DNA, the CDR3 is TGTGCCAGCAGGGGGACAGGGTCCGGAAACACCATATATTTT.